Below are 7 T cell receptor beta chains sequenced from a single sample in a study of cytomegalovirus exposure and HLA in healthy donors. The PCR used 60 Vbeta and 13 Jbeta primers. Sequenced by immunoSEQ multiplex PCR; TCRdb stores in-frame clones only, minus some. The sample has 150,000 to 200,000 clones; approximately 70% are singletons. The sequenced sample consisted of PBMCs. The receptors originated from a man between 18 and 35 years old in good health and CMV-seropositive.

The rearrangement uses TRBV30 and TRBJ1-3; the D gene is possibly TRBD1 (6 bases). The CDR3 has 16 amino acids. Trimming left V 0 bases short and J 0 bases short, with 12 bases between. CDR1 GTSNPN and CDR2 SVGIG come from the germline V gene (reference sequence). CDR3 nucleotide sequence: TGTGCCTGGAGTGTACAGGGACACTTCTCTGGAAACACCATATATTTT. Protein sequence: CAWSVQGHFSGNTIYF. The whole variable domain, filled in from reference TRBV30 and TRBJ1-3, reads SQTIHQWPATLVQPVGSPLSLECTVEGTSNPNLYWYRQAAGRGLQLLFYSVGIGQISSEVPQNLSASRPQDRQFILSSKKLLLSDSGFYLCAWSVQGHFSGNTIYFGEGSWLTVV.

The chain couples TRBV6-1 to TRBJ2-1; D remains unclear. Between the trimmed V and J ends, which lost 10 bases and 5 bases, there was a span of 12 bases. This CDR3 spans 12 amino acids. Germline V gives CDR1 MNHNS, CDR2 SASEGT. CDR3 residues: CATPGRDNEQFF. CDR3 sequence (DNA): TGTGCCACTCCGGGTCGCGACAATGAGCAGTTCTTC.

The rearrangement uses TRBV7-9 and TRBJ1-2; D gene uncertain. This CDR3 spans 16 amino acids. V lost 4 bases and J lost 4, with 19 bases in between. Germline V lookup: CDR1 SEHNR, CDR2 FQNEAQ (reference sequence). CDR3 sequence: CASSSLVFRPGYGYTF. The CDR3 DNA is TGTGCCAGCAGCTCCTTGGTTTTCAGACCGGGCTATGGCTACACCTTC.

V gene TRBV5-1 combines with J gene TRBJ1-2; a weak D match, TRBD1 (5 bases). The CDR3 sequence is 14 residues long. Germline values: CDR1 SGHRS, CDR2 YFSETQ. Trimming took off 0 bases at V and 4 bases at J, with 10 bases between the two ends. CDR3 nucleotides: TGCGCCAGCAGCTTGGAGATGGGGGGCTATGGCTACACCTTC. Its protein is CASSLEMGGYGYTF.

The chain uses TRBV30 and TRBJ1-2, with D unresolved. Germline CDR1 and CDR2: GTSNPN and SVGIG (reference sequence). V was cut by 4 bases and J by 6 bases, with 12 bases left in between. The CDR3 sequence is 12 residues long. The CDR3 DNA is TGTGCCTGGACCTCGGAGATTGATGGCTACACCTTC. Its protein is CAWTSEIDGYTF.

Note on this clone: This sample includes further DNA sequences coding for the same CDR3. The V gene is TRBV30, the J gene TRBJ1-3; the D is unclear. The CDR3 covers 13 residues. Germline V lookup: CDR1 GTSNPN, CDR2 SVGIG (reference sequence). V gave up 1 base and J gave up 0 bases, with 4 bases separating them. CDR3 in DNA: TGTGCCTGGAGTGGCAGCTCTGGAAACACCATATATTTT. As protein: CAWSGSSGNTIYF.

The chain has TRBV11-2 and TRBJ1-4, with 7 nucleotides matching TRBD1. Trimming cost V 5 bases and J 5 bases; bases outside gene matches: 5. This CDR3 region has 14 residues. The germline V gene encodes CDR1 SGHAT and CDR2 FQNNGV. DNA of the CDR3: TGTGCCAGCAGCGTCGACAGGGTGAATGAAAAACTGTTTTTT. This gives the protein CASSVDRVNEKLFF.